This T cell receptor beta chain emerged from a study of blood T cell repertoires in COVID-19. Under the authors' procedure: Amplified reference gene primers provided the basis for estimating nucleated cell counts. The repertoire was sequenced with immunoSEQ multiplex PCR; TCRdb's copy has only in-frame clones and lacks some. V, J and clone size are taken as reported in that table, and D and trimming were inferred from the DNA itself. This sample has over 200,000 clones, with about 85% found just once. Per the germline V gene, CDR1 is SQVTM and CDR2 is ANQGSEA. V was clipped by 3 bases and J by 3 bases; unmatched bases: 6. This CDR3 contains 14 residues.

The chain joins TRBV29-1 to TRBJ2-7; 9 nucleotides line up with TRBD1. The TCR sequence derives from a woman aged 18-29 years who had recovered from COVID-19. Source material: peripheral blood. CDR3 sequence reads: CSVDSGTGSYEQYF. For the CDR3, the DNA is TGCAGCGTTGACTCCGGGACAGGGAGCTACGAGCAGTACTTC.